This T cell receptor (beta chain) was identified in a study of cytomegalovirus exposure and HLA in healthy donors. Broader study findings: The classifier was said to identify cytomegalovirus status with high specificity and sensitivity. Later, an analysis found that TCR clusters from the first cohort tended to co-occur in the roughly 110 validation repertoires.

This CDR3 is built from 11 residues. V gave up 6 bases and J gave up 2 bases, with 2 bases separating them. Per the germline V gene, CDR1 is MNHEY and CDR2 is SMNVEV (reference sequence). For this clone: What it binds is unknown. Other DNA variants within this sample encode the same CDR3.

The donors were part of the validation cohort, which consisted of approximately 110 subjects and was separate from the first cohort of several hundred subjects. Generated by immunoSEQ multiplex PCR, the TCRdb table keeps only in-frame clones and is missing some. Among around 300,000 clones listed, 87% were seen once. Material for sequencing was PBMCs. The TCR comes from a woman aged 25 to 45 in good health and CMV-seropositive. The J gene is TRBJ2-1, the V gene TRBV27, with unresolved D. The CDR3: CASRTYNEQFF. The CDR3, as DNA: TGTGCCAGCAGGACCTACAATGAGCAGTTCTTC.